The present T cell receptor beta chain was sequenced within a study of blood T cell repertoires in COVID-19. Study-level background: Samples representing acute and convalescent COVID-19 were sourced from the United States, Italy and Spain. The analysed material was cDNA or gDNA that came from T cells, B-cell-depleted T cells, or PBMCs.

This clone was seen only a few times. In the source study's methods: Reference gene primers were amplified, and this amplification served to estimate nucleated cell counts. Data came from immunoSEQ multiplex PCR; TCRdb stores just in-frame clones and leaves some out. Clone size and the V and J calls come from that table; the DNA yielded D and trimming. The sample includes fewer than 130,000 clones, 76% seen only once; the top ten take about 3.8%. V shed 4 bases and J 2 bases; nucleotides not matched to a gene: 2. Germline V gene lookup returns CDR1 SGHRS and CDR2 YFSETQ. The CDR3 loop spans 14 amino acids.

Sequenced input: peripheral blood. The chain has TRBV5-1 and TRBJ2-7, with 11 bases that match TRBD1. The clonotype originates from a woman older than 75 with acute or convalescent COVID-19. The CDR3, as DNA: TGCGCCAGCAGCACGGGACAGGGGGCCTACGAGCAGTACTTC. Residues: CASSTGQGAYEQYF.